This TCR beta chain stems from a study of T-cell reconstitution after alpha-beta-depleted transplantation in children (dated by TCRdb to 2016 to 2018). Regarding the research as a whole: T-cell immune reconstitution after TCRalphabeta/CD19-depleted allogeneic hematopoietic cell transplantation in children was quantitatively tracked in the study by means of TCR repertoire profiling. Study-wide conclusions, independent of this receptor: Over subsequent months, a decline in hyperexpanded clone frequencies was noted, and after one year, T-cell counts and TCRbeta diversity were mostly ascribed to newly produced T cells. The apparently early alphabetaT-cell count recovery about two months after transplant was reportedly dependent on only several hundred rapidly expanded clones derived from non-depleted graft cells. In some patients, the high TCRbeta diversity seen at day 60 was put down to recipient T cells and intrathymic progenitors that had survived conditioning.

The library was generated by PCR. Sequencing instrument: Illumina HiSeq 2500. TCR library preparation used molecular barcoding, with unique molecular identifiers applied to normalize quantification of the TCRbeta repertoire. The public reads were reanalyzed by TCRdb: fastp trimming at Q25, MiXCR alignment, in-frame beta chains only. Each entry merges the rows of one CDR3 protein and shows their most common DNA and genes. A total of 210,000 or so distinct CDR3 sequences appear in this sample, roughly 10% of them only once. 28% of the sample rests with the top ten. This clonotype was counted at least ten times. The antigen it binds to is not known. No qualities accompany the bases; no much larger clone lies one base away. The treatment or condition label, read with the paper, signifies: allogeneic hematopoietic cell transplantation with graft depleted of TCRalphabeta T cells and CD19 B cells. Transplant recipients were children who received TCRalphabeta/CD19-depleted allogeneic hematopoietic cell grafts.

Taken from the germline V gene (reference sequence), the CDR1 and CDR2 loops are SEHNR and FQNEAQ. From the cysteine through the phenylalanine, the CDR3 covers 14 amino acids. The only DNA kept is the CDR3, 42 bases in frame from the first base. The trim is 1 base for V and 4 bases for J, with a gap of 11 bases between the germline ends. The chain is assembled from TRBV7-9 and TRBJ2-7, with no confident D gene call. The material was PBMCs, obtained before TCRalphabeta/CD19-depleted stem cell transplant. The receptor was isolated from a child less than two years old with acute myeloid leukemia, due to receive a stem cell transplant. Read as DNA, the sequence is TGTGCCAGCAGCTTAGGGCAGGTTGAATACGAGCAGTACTTC. It translates as CASSLGQVEYEQYF.